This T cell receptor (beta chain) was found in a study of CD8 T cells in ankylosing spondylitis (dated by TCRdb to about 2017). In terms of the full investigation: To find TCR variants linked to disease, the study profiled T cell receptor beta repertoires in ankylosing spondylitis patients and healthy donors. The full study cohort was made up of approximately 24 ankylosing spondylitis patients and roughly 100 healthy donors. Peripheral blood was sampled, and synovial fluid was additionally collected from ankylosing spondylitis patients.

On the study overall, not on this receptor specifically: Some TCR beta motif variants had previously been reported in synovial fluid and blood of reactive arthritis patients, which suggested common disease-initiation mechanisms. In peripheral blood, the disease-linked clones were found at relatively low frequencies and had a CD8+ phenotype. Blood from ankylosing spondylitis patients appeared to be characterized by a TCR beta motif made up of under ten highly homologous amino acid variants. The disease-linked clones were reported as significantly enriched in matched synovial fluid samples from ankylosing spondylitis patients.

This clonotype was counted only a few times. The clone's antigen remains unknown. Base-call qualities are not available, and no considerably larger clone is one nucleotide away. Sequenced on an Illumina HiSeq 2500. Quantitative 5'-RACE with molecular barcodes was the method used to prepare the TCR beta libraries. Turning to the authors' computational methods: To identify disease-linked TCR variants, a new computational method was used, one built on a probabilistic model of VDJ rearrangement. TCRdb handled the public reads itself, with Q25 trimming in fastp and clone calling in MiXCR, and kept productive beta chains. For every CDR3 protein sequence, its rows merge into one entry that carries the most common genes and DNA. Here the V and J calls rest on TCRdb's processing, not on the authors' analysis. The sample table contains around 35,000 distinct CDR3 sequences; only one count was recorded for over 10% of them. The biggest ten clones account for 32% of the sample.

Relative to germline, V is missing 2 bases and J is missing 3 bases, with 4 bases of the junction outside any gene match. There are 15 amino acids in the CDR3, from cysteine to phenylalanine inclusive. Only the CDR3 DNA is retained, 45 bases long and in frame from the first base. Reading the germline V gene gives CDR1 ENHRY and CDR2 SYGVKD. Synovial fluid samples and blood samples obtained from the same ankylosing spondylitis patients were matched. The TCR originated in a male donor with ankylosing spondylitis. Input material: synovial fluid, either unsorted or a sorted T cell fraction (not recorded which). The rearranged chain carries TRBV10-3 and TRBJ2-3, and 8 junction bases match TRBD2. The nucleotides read TGTGCCATCAGTGAGCGGCCTAGCGGGACAGATACGCAGTATTTT. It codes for CAISERPSGTDTQYF.